One and the same sample provided the 12 T cell receptor beta chains below, sequenced in a study of neurological immune-mediated disorders (dated 2019 in TCRdb). Libraries were prepared through 5' RACE. The sequencing machine was an Illumina HiSeq 2500. The public reads were quality trimmed at Q25 with fastp and then assembled into clones with MiXCR by TCRdb, keeping productive beta chains. Under each unique CDR3 protein, matching rows form one entry showing the most common genes and DNA. The sample yields tens of thousands of distinct CDR3 sequences; 3.4% were counted once. The ten largest account for around 3.6% of the sample. Sequenced input: PBMCs. The receptors shown here come from a middle-aged man with multiple sclerosis.

This clonotype has at least ten counts. The V gene is TRBV7-3, the J gene TRBJ2-1, with TRBD2 matching over 10 bases. V shed 2 bases and J 9 bases; nucleotides not matched to a gene: 7. This CDR3 region has 15 residues. Germline CDR1 SGHTA, CDR2 FQGTGA. CDR3 DNA: TGTGCCAGCAGCTTACAGGCTAGCGGGAGATTTGAGCAGTTCTTC. Its translation: CASSLQASGRFEQFF.

This clonotype was detected many times. A much larger clone is a single base away; this may be a read error. This chain connects TRBV10-2 to TRBJ1-6; D gene uncertain. The V and J ends lost 5 bases and 8 bases respectively, with 22 bases between them. The CDR3 is made up of 17 amino acids. Germline V gene lookup returns CDR1 WSHSY and CDR2 SAAADI. The chain's CDR3 is CASSPRAMGKTDSPLHF. CDR3 nucleotides: TGCGCCAGCAGTCCCCGAGCTATGGGTAAAACGGATTCACCCCTCCACTTT.

This clonotype was counted many times. CDR3: CASSFYGDFQPQHF. The CDR3 DNA sequence: TGTGCCAGCAGCTTTTACGGGGACTTTCAGCCCCAGCATTTT. J is TRBJ1-5 and V is TRBV5-5; D is possibly TRBD1 (5 bases). CDR1 and CDR2 (germline): SGHKS, YYEKEE (reference sequence). CDR3 length: 14 amino acids. The V end was cut by 2 bases, the J end by 6 bases, with 12 bases between.

Many counts were recorded for this clonotype. V is TRBV3-1 and J is TRBJ1-2; 7 bases are shared with TRBD1. The CDR3 consists of 15 residues. Germline loops: CDR1 LGHDT, CDR2 YNNKEL (reference sequence). J lost 8 bases, V lost 2 bases, and 11 bases had no gene match. The CDR3 coding sequence is TGTGCCAGCAGCCAATATGCAATAGACAGGGTCGGCTACACCTTC. This gives the protein CASSQYAIDRVGYTF.

This clonotype was observed many times. CDR3 residues: CASSVGADTGELFF. In nucleotides, the CDR3 is TGTGCCAGCAGCGTAGGGGCAGACACCGGGGAGCTGTTTTTT. J is TRBJ2-2 and V is TRBV9; the D is unclear. The germline V gene encodes CDR1 SGDLS and CDR2 YYNGEE. The CDR3 covers 14 residues. Trimming pared 0 bases from V and 3 bases from J, leaving 6 bases between.

This rearrangement joins TRBV7-2 to TRBJ1-6; D ambiguous. Trimming removed 1 base at V and 7 bases at J, with 11 bases between. The CDR3 runs to 15 residues. Germline values: CDR1 SGHTA, CDR2 FQGNSA. This chain's CDR3 is CASSLVLGLNSPLHF. As DNA, the CDR3 is TGTGCCAGCAGCTTAGTCCTCGGACTGAATTCACCCCTCCACTTT. Supplemented by reference TRBV7-2 and TRBJ1-6, the full variable domain reads GAGVSQSPSNKVTEKGKDVELRCDPISGHTALYWYRQSLGQGLEFLIYFQGNSAPDKSGLPSDRFSAERTGGSVSTLTIQRTQQEDSAVYLCASSLVLGLNSPLHFGNGTRLTVT.

Ten or more counts support this clonotype. CDR3 amino acids: CASSPSLEADTQYF. The DNA for the CDR3 is TGTGCCAGCAGCCCATCGCTAGAGGCAGATACGCAGTATTTT. The V gene is TRBV12-3 or TRBV12-4, the J gene TRBJ2-3; D uncertain. V lost 6 bases and J 4 bases, leaving 14 bases between the germline ends. The CDR3 runs to 14 residues.

This clonotype was detected ten times or more. V and J are TRBV2 and TRBJ1-1; no clear D. The CDR3 is made up of 16 amino acids. Trimming shortened V by 1 base and J by 1 base, and 13 bases separated the two germline ends. Germline loops: CDR1 SNHLY, CDR2 FYNNEI. CDR3 sequence reads: CASSEGPKAENTEAFF. CDR3 coding DNA: TGTGCCAGCAGTGAAGGCCCGAAGGCGGAGAACACTGAAGCTTTCTTT.

This clonotype was seen repeatedly, ten times or more. CDR3 residues: CASSDGPGNTIYF. The CDR3 DNA reads TGTGCCAGCAGCGACGGCCCGGGAAACACCATATATTTT. The chain has TRBV7-2 and TRBJ1-3; D gene ambiguous. The CDR3 extends over 13 amino acids. Germline CDR1 and CDR2: SGHTA and FQGNSA. V was shortened by 5 bases and J by 4 bases, with 9 bases between the two germline ends.

This clonotype was recorded many times. The CDR3 DNA reads TGTGCCAGCAGTGACAGCTCCTCTGGGGCCAACGTCCTGACTTTC. Residues: CASSDSSSGANVLTF. The chain links TRBV12-3 or TRBV12-4 to TRBJ2-6; a possible D gene is TRBD1 (5 bases). The CDR3 runs to 15 residues. V was shortened by 5 bases and J by 0 bases, with 8 bases between the two germline ends.

This clonotype was seen ten or more times. This sequence joins TRBV6-5 and TRBJ1-1, with 7 bases fitting TRBD1. Trimming took 5 bases from V and 0 from J; bases not matched to a gene: 3. The CDR3 has 14 amino acids. In germline, CDR1 is MNHEY, CDR2 SVGAGI. The CDR3 DNA sequence: TGTGCCAGCAGTAGGGACAGCCTGAACACTGAAGCTTTCTTT. It codes for CASSRDSLNTEAFF.

This clonotype was seen ten or more times. The rearrangement uses TRBV3-1 and TRBJ2-6; no definite D call. CDR1 and CDR2 from the germline V gene are LGHDT and YNNKEL (reference sequence). V lost 9 bases and J 3 bases, leaving 0 bases between the germline ends. CDR3 length: 10 amino acids. In nucleotides, the CDR3 is TGTGCCAGTGGGGCCAACGTCCTGACTTTC. This encodes CASGANVLTF.